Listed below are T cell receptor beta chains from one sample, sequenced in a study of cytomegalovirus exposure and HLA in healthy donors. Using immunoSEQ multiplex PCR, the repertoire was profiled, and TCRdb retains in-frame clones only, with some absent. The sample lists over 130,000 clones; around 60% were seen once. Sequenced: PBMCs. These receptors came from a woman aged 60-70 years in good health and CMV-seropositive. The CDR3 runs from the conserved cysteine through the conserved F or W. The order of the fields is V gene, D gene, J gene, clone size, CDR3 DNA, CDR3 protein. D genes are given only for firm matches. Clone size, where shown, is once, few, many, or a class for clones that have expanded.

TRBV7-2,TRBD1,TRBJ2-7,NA,TGTGCCAGCAGCATCGGACAGGGGCCTAACTACGAGCAGTACTTC,CASSIGQGPNYEQYF
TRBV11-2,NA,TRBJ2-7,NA,TGTGCCAGCAGCCCATTGTTTCTGGCGGCCTACGAGCAGTACTTC,CASSPLFLAAYEQYF
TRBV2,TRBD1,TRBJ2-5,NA,TGTGCCAGCAGTGACCGGGACAGGTCGCAGACCCAGTACTTC,CASSDRDRSQTQYF
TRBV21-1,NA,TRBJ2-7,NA,TGTGCCAGCAGCAAAAGTCGGCGGAATTACGAGCAGTACTTC,CASSKSRRNYEQYF
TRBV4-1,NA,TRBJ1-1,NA,TGCGCCAGCAGCACCCGACAGGCCGCCGAAGCTTTCTTT,CASSTRQAAEAFF
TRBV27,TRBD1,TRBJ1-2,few,TGTGCCAGCAGAAAGCAAGACAGGGTATTGTCTGGCTACACCTTC,CASRKQDRVLSGYTF
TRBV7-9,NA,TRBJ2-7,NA,TGTGCCAGCAGCTTATTCGTTCCGGGTGGGAGCGAGCAGTACTTC,CASSLFVPGGSEQYF
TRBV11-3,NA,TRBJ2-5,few,TGTGCCAGCAGCTTATCGGTAGAGGAGACCCAGTACTTC,CASSLSVEETQYF
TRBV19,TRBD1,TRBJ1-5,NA,TGTGCCAGTAGTAGGCAGGGGGGAGGTCAGCCCCAGCATTTT,CASSRQGGGQPQHF
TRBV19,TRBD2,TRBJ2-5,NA,TGTGCCAGTAGTTCGGGACTAGCGGGGGAGACCCAGTACTTC,CASSSGLAGETQYF
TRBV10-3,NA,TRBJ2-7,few,TGTGCCATCAACGCGGGTTCCTACTACGAGCAGTACTTC,CAINAGSYYEQYF
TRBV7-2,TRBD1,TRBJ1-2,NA,TGTGCCAGCAGCTTAGACAGGGGGGGCTATGGCTACACCTTC,CASSLDRGGYGYTF
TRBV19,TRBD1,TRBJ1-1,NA,TGTGCCAGTAGTGCGACAGGGGCGGAGGCTTTCTTT,CASSATGAEAFF
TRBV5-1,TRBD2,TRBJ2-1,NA,TGCGCCAGCAGACGGACCGTTAGCGGGAGCGCGTCCTACAATGAGCAGTTCTTC,CASRRTVSGSASYNEQFF
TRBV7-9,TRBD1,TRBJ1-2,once,TGTGCCAGCAGCCTTACAGGGGCAGATGGCTACACCTTC,CASSLTGADGYTF
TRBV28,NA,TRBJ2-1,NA,TGTGCCAGCAGTCCCGGGGTTAGGGAGCAGTTCTTC,CASSPGVREQFF
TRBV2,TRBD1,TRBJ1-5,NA,TGTGCCAGCAGTGAACGGAGACAGGGGCGCCCCAGGGCCCAGCCCCAGCATTTT,CASSERRQGRPRAQPQHF
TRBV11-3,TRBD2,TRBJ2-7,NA,TGTGCCGGCAGCTCGGGACTAGCCCTGAGCGAGCAGTACTTC,CAGSSGLALSEQYF
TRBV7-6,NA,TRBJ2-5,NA,TGTGCCAGCAGCTTAGGAGGTCGTGGAGAGACCCAGTACTTC,CASSLGGRGETQYF
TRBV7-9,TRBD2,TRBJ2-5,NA,TGTGCCAGCAGCTCGAGCGGGAGGATGGAGACCCAGTACTTC,CASSSSGRMETQYF
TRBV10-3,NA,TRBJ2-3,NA,TGTGCCATCAGTGAGTCCCCCTACACAGATACGCAGTATTTT,CAISESPYTDTQYF
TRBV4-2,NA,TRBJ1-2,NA,TGTGCCAGCAGCCAAGAGTTTTTCGGGGAGGCTGGCTACACCTTC,CASSQEFFGEAGYTF
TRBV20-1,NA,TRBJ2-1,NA,TGCAGTGCTAACGCGGGCAATGAGCAGTTCTTC,CSANAGNEQFF
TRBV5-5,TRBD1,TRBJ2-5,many,TGTGCCAGCAGCTTGAGTGGACAGGGCGGGCTGGAGACCCAGTACTTC,CASSLSGQGGLETQYF